This T cell receptor (beta chain) came from a study of blood T cell repertoires in COVID-19. In regard to this clone: Other DNA sequences within the sample encode an identical CDR3.

Germline trimming cut 4 bases from V and 5 bases from J; bases unmatched to any gene: 3. The CDR3 covers 13 residues. The V gene's germline CDR1 is LGHDT and CDR2 YNNKEL (reference sequence). Per the authors' pipeline: Amplification with reference gene primers provided the estimates of nucleated cell counts. Only in-frame clones appear in the TCRdb table, and some are missing; sequencing was by immunoSEQ multiplex PCR. That table gives V, J and clone size, and the DNA gave D and trimming. The sample shows about 250,000 clones, roughly 84% of them seen only once. The chain recombines TRBV3-1 (or the pseudogene TRBV3-2) with TRBJ2-5, with 8 bases fitting TRBD1. Sample: peripheral blood. The sequence came from a person aged 70 to 85 with COVID-19, enrolled during active disease. As DNA, the CDR3 is TGTGCCAGCAGCCCGACAGGGGAGGAGACCCAGTACTTC. This sequence encodes CASSPTGEETQYF.